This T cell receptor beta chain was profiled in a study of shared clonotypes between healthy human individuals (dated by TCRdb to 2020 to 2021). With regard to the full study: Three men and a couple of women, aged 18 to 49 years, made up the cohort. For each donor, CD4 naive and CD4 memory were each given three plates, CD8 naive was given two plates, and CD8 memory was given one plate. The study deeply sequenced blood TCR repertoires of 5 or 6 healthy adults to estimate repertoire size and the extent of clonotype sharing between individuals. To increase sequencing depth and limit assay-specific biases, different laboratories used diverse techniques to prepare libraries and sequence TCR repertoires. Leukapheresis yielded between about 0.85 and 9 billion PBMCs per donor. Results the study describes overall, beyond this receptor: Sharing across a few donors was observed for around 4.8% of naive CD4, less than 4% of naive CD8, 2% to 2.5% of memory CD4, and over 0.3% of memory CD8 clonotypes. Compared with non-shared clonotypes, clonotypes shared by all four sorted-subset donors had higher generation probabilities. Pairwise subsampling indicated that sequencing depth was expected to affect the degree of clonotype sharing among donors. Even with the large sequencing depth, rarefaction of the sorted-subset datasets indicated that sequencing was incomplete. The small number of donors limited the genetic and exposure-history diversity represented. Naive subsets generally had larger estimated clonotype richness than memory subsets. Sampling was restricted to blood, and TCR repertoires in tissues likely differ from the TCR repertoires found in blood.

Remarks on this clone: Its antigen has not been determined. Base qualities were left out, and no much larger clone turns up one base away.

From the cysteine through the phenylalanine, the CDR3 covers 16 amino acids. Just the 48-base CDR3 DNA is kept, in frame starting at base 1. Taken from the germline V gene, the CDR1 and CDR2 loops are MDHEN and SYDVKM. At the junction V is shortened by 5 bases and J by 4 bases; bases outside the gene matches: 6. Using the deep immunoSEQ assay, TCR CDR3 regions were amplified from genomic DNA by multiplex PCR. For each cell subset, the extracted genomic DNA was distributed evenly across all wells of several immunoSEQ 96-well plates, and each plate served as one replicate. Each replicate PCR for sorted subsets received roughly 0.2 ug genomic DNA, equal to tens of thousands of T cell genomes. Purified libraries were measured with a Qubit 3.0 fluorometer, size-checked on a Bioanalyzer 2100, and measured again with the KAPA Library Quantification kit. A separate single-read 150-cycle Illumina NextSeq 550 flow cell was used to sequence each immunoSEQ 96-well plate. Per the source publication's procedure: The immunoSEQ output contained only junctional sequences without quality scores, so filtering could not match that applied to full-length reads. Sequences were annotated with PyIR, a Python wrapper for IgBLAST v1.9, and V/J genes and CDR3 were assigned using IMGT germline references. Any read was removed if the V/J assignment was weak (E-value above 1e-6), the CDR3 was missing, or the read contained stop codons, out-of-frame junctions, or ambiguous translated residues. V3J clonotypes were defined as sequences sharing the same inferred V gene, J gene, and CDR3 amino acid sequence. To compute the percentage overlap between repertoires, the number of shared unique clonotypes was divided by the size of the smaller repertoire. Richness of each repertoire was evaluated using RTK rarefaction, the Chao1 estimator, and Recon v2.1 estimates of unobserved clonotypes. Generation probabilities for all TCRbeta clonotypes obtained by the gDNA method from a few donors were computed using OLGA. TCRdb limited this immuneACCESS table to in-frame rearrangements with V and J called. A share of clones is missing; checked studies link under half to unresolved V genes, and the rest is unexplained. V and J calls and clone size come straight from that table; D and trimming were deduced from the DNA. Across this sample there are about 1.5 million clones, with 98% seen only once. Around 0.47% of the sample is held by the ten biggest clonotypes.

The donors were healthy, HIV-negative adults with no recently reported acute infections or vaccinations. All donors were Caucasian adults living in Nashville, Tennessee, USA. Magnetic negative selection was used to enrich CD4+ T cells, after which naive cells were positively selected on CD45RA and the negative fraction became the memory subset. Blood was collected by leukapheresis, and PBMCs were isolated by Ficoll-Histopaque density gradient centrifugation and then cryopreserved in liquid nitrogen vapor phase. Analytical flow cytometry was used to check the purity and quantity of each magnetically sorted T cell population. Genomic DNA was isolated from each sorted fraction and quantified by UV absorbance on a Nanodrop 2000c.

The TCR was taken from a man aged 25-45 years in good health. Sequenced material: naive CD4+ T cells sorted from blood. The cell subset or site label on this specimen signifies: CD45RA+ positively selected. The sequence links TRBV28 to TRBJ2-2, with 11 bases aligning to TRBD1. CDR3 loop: CASSEAGTGGTGELFF. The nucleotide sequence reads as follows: TGTGCCAGCAGTGAGGCGGGGACAGGGGGCACCGGGGAGCTGTTTTTT.